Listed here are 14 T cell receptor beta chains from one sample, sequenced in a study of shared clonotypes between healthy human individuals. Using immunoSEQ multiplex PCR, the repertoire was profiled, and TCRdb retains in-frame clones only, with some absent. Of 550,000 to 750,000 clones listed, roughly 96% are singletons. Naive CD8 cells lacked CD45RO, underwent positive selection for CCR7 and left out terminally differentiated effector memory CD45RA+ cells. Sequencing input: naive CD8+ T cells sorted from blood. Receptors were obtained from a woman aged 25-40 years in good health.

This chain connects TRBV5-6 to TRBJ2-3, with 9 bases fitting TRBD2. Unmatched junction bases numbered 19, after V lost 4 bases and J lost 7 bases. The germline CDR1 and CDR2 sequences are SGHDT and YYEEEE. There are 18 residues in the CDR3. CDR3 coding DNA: TGTGCCAGCAGCCCCTTAGGGCTAGCGGGATCGGATATGTATACGCAGTATTTT. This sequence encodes CASSPLGLAGSDMYTQYF. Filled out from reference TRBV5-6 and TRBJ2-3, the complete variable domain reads DAGVTQSPTHLIKTRGQQVTLRCSPKSGHDTVSWYQQALGQGPQFIFQYYEEEERQRGNFPDRFSGHQFPNYSSELNVNALLLGDSALYLCASSPLGLAGSDMYTQYFGPGTRLTVL.

The CDR3 sequence is CASSQVRGGLYYEQYF. The CDR3 DNA is TGCGCCAGCAGCCAAGTTAGGGGCGGGCTTTACTACGAGCAGTACTTC. V gene TRBV4-1 combines with J gene TRBJ2-7, with D perhaps given as TRBD1 or TRBD2 (5 bases each). The germline V gene has CDR1 MGHRA and CDR2 YSYEKL. The CDR3 sequence is 16 residues long. Trimming pared 1 base from V and 3 bases from J, leaving 16 bases between.

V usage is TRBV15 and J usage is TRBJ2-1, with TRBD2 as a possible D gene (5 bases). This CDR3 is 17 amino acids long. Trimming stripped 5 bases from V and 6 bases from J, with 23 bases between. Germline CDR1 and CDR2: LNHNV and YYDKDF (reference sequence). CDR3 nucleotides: TGTGCCACCAGCGCACACCCGGACTCCGAAGCTTTCAATGAGCAGTTCTTC. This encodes CATSAHPDSEAFNEQFF.

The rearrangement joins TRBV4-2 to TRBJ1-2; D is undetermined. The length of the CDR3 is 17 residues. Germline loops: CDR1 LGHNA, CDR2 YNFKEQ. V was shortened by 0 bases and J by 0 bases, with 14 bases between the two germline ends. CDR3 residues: CASSQDSMRPANYGYTF. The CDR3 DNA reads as TGTGCCAGCAGCCAAGATTCCATGAGGCCCGCTAACTATGGCTACACCTTC.

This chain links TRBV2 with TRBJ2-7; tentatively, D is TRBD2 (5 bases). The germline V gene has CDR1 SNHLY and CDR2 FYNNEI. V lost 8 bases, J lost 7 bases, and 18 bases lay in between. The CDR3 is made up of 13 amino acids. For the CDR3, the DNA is TGTGCCAGCGTCCGGAGCGGCTCAGAGGAGCAGTACTTC. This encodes CASVRSGSEEQYF.

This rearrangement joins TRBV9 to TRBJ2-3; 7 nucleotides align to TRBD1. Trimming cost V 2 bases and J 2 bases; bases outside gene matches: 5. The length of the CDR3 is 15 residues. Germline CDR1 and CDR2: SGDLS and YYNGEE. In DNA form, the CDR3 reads TGTGCCAGCAGCGTCGGGGACAGCGACACAGATACGCAGTATTTT. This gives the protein CASSVGDSDTDTQYF.

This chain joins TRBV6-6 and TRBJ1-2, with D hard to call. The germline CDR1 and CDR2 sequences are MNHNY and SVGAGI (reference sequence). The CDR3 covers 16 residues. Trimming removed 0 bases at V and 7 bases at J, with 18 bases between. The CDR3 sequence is CASSYSKGRRLPGYTF. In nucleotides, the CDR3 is TGTGCCAGCAGTTACTCGAAGGGTAGAAGGCTACCTGGCTACACCTTC.

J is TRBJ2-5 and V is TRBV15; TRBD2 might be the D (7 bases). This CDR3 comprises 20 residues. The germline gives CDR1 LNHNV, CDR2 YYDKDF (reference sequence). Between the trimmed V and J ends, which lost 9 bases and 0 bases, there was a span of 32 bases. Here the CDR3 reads CATRGGEGRLSGLYQETQYF. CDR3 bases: TGTGCCACTAGGGGGGGAGAGGGGCGACTTAGCGGCCTTTACCAAGAGACCCAGTACTTC. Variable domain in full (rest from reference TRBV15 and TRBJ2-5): DAMVIQNPRYQVTQFGKPVTLSCSQTLNHNVMYWYQQKSSQAPKLLFHYYDKDFNNEADTPDNFQSRRPNTSFCFLDIRSPGLGDTAMYLCATRGGEGRLSGLYQETQYFGPGTRLLVL.

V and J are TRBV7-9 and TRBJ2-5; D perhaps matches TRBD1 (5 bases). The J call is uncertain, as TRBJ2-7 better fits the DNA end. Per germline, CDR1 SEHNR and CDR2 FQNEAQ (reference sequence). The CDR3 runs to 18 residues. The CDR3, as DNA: TGTGCCAGCAGCCATAACGCCCCTGGGGCCCCCCTCCCCTACGAGCAGTACTTC. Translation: CASSHNAPGAPLPYEQYF.

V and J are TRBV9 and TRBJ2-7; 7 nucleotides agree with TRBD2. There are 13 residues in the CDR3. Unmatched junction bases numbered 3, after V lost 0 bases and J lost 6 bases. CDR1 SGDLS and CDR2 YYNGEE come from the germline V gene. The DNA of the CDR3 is TGTGCCAGCAGCGTAGGGGCGGGAGTCGAGCAGTACTTC. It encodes CASSVGAGVEQYF.

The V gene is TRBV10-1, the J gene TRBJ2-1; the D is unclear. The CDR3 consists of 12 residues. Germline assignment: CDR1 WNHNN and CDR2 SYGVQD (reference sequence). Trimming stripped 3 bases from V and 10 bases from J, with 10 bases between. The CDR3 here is CASSEEWSEQFF. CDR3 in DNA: TGCGCCAGCAGTGAAGAATGGTCCGAGCAGTTCTTC.

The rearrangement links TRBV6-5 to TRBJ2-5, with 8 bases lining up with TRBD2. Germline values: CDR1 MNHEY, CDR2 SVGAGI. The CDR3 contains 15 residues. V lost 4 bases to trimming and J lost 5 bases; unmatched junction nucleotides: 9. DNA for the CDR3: TGTGCCAGCAGTTGGACGGGAGGGTCAGGCGAGACCCAGTACTTC. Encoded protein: CASSWTGGSGETQYF.

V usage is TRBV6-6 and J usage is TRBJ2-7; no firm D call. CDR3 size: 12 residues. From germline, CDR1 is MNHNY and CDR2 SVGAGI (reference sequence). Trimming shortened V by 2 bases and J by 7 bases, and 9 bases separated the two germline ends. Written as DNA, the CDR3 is TGTGCCAGCAGTTACAAGCTGGGTGAGCAGTACTTC. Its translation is CASSYKLGEQYF.

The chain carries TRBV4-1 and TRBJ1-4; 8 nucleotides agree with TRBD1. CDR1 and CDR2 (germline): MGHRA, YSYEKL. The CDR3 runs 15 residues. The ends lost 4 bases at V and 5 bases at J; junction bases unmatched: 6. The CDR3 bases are TGCGCCAGCAGCCTGCGACAGGGGTCCAATGAAAAACTGTTTTTT. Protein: CASSLRQGSNEKLFF.